The sequence of this T cell receptor (beta chain) was determined in a study of blood T cell repertoires in COVID-19. The wider study: The origin of the acute and convalescent COVID-19 samples was the United States, Italy and Spain. The analysed material was cDNA or gDNA that came from T cells, B-cell-depleted T cells, or PBMCs.

The CDR3 has 16 residues. Germline V gene lookup returns CDR1 SGHRS and CDR2 YFSETQ. V was shortened by 4 bases and J by 0 bases, with 11 bases between the two germline ends. In the original workflow: Amplification of reference gene primers provided the estimated nucleated cell counts. Some clones are missing from TCRdb's copy, which holds only in-frame ones; the method was immunoSEQ multiplex PCR. V and J calls plus clone size are reproduced from that table; the DNA served to infer D and trimming. The sample includes about 160,000 clones, approximately 82% seen only once; the top ten take 6.5% to 9%. Seattle cases were enrolled at active infection and followed longitudinally.

The sequenced sample consisted of peripheral blood. The clonotype was recovered from a woman aged 40 to 50 with COVID-19, enrolled during active disease. The chain carries TRBV5-1 and TRBJ2-6; weak D call: TRBD1 (5 bases). CDR3 residues: CASSPTGPSGANVLTF. The CDR3 DNA reads TGCGCCAGCAGCCCAACAGGTCCCTCTGGGGCCAACGTCCTGACTTTC.